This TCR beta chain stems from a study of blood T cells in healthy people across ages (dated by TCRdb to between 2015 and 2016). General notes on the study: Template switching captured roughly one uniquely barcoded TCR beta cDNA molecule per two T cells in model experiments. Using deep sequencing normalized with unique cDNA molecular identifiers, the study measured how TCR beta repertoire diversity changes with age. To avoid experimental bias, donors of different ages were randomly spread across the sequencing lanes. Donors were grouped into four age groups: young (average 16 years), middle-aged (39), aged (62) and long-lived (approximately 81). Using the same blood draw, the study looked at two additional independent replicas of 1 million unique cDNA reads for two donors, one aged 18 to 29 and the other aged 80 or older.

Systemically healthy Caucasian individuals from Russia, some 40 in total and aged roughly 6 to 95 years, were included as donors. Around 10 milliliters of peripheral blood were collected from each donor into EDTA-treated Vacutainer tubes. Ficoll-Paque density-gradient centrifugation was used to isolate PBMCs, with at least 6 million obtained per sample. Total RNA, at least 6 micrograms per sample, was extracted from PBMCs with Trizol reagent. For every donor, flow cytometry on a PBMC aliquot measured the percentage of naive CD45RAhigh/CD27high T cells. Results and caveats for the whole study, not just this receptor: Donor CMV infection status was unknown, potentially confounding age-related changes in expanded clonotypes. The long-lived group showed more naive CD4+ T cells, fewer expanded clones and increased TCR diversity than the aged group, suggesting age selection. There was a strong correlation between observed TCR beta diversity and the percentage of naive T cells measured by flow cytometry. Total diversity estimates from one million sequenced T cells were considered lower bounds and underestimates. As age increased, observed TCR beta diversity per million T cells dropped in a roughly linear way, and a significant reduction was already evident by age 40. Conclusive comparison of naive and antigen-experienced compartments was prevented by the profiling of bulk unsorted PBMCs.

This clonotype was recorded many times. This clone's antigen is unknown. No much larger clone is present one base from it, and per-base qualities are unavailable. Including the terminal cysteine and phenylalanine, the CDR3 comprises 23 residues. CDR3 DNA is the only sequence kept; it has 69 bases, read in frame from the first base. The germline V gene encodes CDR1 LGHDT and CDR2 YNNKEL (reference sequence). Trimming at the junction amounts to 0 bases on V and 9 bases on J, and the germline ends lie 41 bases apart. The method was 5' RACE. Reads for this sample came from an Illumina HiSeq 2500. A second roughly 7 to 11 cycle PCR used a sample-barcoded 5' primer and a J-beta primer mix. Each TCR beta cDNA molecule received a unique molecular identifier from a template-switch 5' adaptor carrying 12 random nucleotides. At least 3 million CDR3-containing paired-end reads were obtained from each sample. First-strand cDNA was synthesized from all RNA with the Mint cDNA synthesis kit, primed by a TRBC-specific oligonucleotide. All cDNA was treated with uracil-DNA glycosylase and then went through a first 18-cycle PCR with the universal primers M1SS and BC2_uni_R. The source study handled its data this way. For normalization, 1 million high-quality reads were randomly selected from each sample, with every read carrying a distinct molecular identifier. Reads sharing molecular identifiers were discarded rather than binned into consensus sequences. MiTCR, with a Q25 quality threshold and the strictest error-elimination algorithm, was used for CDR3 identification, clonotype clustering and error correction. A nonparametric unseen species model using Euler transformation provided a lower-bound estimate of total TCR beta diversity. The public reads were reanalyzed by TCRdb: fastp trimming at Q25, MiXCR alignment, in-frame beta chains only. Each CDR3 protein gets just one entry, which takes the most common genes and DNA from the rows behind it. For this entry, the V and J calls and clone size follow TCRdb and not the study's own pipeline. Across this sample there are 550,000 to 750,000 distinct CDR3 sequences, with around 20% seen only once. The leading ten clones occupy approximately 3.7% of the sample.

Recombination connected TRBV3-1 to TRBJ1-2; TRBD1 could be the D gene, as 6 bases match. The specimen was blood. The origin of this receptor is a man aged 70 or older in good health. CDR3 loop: CASSQEGFGIGAGTRIEPRRYTF. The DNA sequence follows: TGTGCCAGCAGCCAAGAGGGGTTTGGTATCGGTGCCGGGACACGAATTGAACCCCGTCGCTACACCTTC.